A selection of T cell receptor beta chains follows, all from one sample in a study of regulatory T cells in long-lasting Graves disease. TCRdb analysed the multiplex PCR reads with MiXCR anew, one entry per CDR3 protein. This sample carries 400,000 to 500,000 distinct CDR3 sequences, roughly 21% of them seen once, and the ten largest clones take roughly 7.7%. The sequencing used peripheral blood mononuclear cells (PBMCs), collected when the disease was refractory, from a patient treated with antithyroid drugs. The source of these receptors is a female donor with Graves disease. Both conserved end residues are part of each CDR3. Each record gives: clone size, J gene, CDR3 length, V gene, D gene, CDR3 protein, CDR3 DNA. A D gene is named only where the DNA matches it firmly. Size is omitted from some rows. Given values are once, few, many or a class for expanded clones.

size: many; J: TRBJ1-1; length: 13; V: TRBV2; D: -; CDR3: CASSEASRAEAFF; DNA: TGTGCCAGCAGTGAAGCGTCGAGGGCTGAAGCTTTCTTT
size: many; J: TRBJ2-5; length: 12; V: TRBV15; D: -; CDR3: CATSRDVGTQYF; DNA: TGTGCCACCAGCAGAGACGTAGGGACCCAGTACTTC
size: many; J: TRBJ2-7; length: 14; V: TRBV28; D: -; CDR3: CASSLLWGSNEQYF; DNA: TGTGCCAGCAGTTTATTGTGGGGGAGCAACGAGCAGTACTTC
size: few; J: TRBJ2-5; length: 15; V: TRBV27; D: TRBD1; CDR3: CASSQGAGPQETQYF; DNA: TGTGCCAGTTCACAGGGGGCAGGTCCCCAAGAGACCCAGTACTTC
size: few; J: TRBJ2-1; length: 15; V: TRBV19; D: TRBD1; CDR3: CASTRGTGGGYEQFF; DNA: TGTGCCAGTACCCGGGGGACAGGGGGTGGGTATGAGCAGTTCTTC
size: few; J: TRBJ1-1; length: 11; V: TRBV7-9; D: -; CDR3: CASGEGGKAFF; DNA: TGTGCCAGCGGGGAGGGGGGGAAGGCTTTCTTT
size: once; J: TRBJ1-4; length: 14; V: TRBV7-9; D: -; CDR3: CASSFQGLKEKLFF; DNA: TGTGCCAGCAGCTTTCAGGGGCTGAAGGAAAAACTGTTTTTT
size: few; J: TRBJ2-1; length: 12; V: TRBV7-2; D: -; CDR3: CASRPRWNEQFF; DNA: TGTGCCAGCAGACCTCGGTGGAATGAGCAGTTCTTC
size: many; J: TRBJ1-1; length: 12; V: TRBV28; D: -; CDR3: CASTQLNTEAFF; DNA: TGTGCCAGCACACAGTTGAACACTGAAGCTTTCTTT
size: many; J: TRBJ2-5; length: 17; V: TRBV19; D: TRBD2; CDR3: CASSIAEREFSPETQYF; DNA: TGTGCCAGTAGTATCGCCGAGCGGGAGTTTTCGCCAGAGACCCAGTACTTC
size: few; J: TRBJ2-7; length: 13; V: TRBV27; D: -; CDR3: CASSLVSKNEQYF; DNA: TGTGCCAGCAGTTTGGTTTCTAAGAACGAGCAGTACTTC
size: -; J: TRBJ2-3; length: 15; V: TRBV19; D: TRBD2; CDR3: CASREFGGDTDTQYF; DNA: TGTGCCAGTAGAGAGTTCGGGGGGGATACAGATACGCAGTATTTT
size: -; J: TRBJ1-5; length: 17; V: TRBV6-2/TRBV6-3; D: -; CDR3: CATQRYRSEGDSQPQHF; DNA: TGTGCCACCCAGCGATACCGATCAGAAGGAGACAGTCAGCCCCAGCATTTT
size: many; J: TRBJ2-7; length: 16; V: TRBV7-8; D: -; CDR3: CASSLARQPSPYEQYF; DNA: TGTGCCAGCAGCTTAGCTCGGCAGCCCAGTCCCTACGAGCAGTACTTC
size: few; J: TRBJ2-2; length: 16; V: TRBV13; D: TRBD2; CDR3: CASSLEAGQNTGELFF; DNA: TGTGCCAGCAGCTTAGAAGCGGGGCAGAACACCGGGGAGCTGTTTTTT
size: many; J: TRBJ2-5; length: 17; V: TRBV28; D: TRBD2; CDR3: CASSQSGLAIRQETQYF; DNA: TGTGCCAGCAGTCAGTCGGGACTAGCTATTCGGCAAGAGACCCAGTACTTC
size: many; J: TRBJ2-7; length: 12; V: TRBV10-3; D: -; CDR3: CAISESPYEQYF; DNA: TGTGCCATCAGTGAGTCTCCCTACGAGCAGTACTTC
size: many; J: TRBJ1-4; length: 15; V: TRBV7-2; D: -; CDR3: CASSSPSRGTEKLFF; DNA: TGTGCCAGCAGCTCCCCAAGTAGGGGCACAGAAAAACTGTTTTTT
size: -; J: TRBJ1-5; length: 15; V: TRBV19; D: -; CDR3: CASSITSNSNQPQHF; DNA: TGTGCCAGTAGTATAACCAGCAATAGCAATCAGCCCCAGCATTTT
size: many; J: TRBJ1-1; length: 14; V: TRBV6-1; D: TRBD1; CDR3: CASRTGPMNTEAFF; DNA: TGTGCCAGCAGGACAGGGCCCATGAACACTGAAGCTTTCTTT
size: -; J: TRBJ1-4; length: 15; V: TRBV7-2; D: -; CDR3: CASSIDTTRGEKLFF; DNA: TGTGCCAGCAGCATTGACACCACCCGGGGAGAAAAACTGTTTTTT
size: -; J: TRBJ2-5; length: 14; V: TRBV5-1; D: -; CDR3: CASRLGRNQETQYF; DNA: TGCGCCAGCAGGCTCGGACGGAACCAAGAGACCCAGTACTTC
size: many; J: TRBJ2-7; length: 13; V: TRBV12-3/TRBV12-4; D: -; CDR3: CASSFEQLYEQYF; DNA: TGTGCCAGCAGTTTTGAACAGCTCTACGAGCAGTACTTC
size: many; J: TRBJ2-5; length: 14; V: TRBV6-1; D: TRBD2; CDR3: CASSSLAGGETQYF; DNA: TGTGCCAGCAGTAGTCTAGCGGGAGGAGAGACCCAGTACTTC
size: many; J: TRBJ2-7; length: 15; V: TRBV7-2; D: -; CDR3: CASSLDRLRSYEQYF; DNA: TGTGCCAGCAGCTTAGATCGACTCCGCTCCTACGAGCAGTACTTC
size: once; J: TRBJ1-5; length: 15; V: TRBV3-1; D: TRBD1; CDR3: CASSQESTGYQPQHF; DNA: TGTGCCAGCAGCCAAGAATCGACAGGGTATCAGCCCCAGCATTTT
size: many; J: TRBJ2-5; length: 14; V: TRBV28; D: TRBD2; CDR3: CASTRPSGVETQYF; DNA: TGTGCCAGCACCCGACCTAGCGGGGTGGAGACCCAGTACTTC
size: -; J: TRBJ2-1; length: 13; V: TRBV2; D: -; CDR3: CASRQDNYNEQFF; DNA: TGTGCCAGCAGGCAGGACAACTACAATGAGCAGTTCTTC
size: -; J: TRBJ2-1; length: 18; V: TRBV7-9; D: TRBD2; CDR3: CASSLEASGRGAHNEQFF; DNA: TGTGCCAGCAGCTTAGAAGCTAGCGGGAGGGGGGCGCACAATGAGCAGTTCTTC
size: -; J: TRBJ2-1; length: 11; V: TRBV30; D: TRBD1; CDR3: CAAQGDTEQFF; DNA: TGTGCCGCGCAGGGGGATACTGAGCAGTTCTTC
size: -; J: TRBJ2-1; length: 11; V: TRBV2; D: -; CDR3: CASGLSYEQFF; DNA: TGTGCCAGCGGTCTCTCCTACGAGCAGTTCTTC
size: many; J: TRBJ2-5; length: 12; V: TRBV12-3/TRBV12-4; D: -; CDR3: CASSLDRATQYF; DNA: TGTGCCAGCAGTTTAGACAGGGCGACCCAGTACTTC
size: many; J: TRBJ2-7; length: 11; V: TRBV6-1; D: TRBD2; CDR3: CATSGAYEQYF; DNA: TGTGCGACTAGCGGGGCGTACGAGCAGTACTTC
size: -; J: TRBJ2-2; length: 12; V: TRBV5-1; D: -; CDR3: CASSLEFGGLFF; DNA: TGCGCCAGCAGCTTGGAGTTCGGGGGGCTGTTTTTT
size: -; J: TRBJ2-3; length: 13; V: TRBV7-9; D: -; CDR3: CATGAGGTDTQYF; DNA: TGTGCCACCGGGGCAGGGGGCACAGATACGCAGTATTTT
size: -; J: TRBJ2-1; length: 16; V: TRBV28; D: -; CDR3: CASEALGGGVGNEQFF; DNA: TGTGCCAGCGAGGCCTTAGGGGGGGGGGTCGGCAATGAGCAGTTCTTC
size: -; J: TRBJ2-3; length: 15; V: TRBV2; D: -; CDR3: CASRRTVTSTDTQYF; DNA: TGTGCCAGCAGGAGGACAGTAACTAGCACAGATACGCAGTATTTT
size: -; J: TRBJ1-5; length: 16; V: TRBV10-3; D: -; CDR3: CAISESGGGGNQPQHF; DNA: TGTGCCATCAGTGAGTCGGGGGGGGGAGGCAATCAGCCCCAGCATTTT
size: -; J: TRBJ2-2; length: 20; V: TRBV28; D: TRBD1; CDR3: CASNDGSKGTGWERTGELFF; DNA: TGTGCCAGCAATGATGGATCTAAGGGGACAGGGTGGGAGCGCACCGGGGAGCTGTTTTTT
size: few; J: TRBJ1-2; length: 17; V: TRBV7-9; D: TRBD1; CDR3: CASSSDLHDRAWNGYTF; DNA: TGTGCCAGCAGCTCAGACTTGCACGACAGGGCGTGGAATGGCTACACCTTC
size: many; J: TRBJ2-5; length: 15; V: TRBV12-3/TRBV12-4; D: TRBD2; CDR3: CASRRGLAVQETQYF; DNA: TGTGCCAGCAGGAGGGGACTAGCGGTTCAAGAGACCCAGTACTTC
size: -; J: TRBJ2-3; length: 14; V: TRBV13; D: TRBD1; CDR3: CASSPGQVTDTQYF; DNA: TGTGCCAGCAGCCCGGGACAGGTCACAGATACGCAGTATTTT
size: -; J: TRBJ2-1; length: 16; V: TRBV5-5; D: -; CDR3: CASSLEPSSTYNEQFF; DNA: TGTGCCAGCAGCTTGGAGCCCTCCTCGACCTACAATGAGCAGTTCTTC
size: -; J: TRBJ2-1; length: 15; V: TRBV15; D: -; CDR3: CATSRDGLTYNEQFF; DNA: TGTGCCACCAGCAGAGATGGACTAACCTACAATGAGCAGTTCTTC
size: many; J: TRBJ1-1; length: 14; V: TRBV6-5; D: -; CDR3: CASSYMTGPSEAFF; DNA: TGTGCCAGCAGTTACATGACAGGTCCCTCTGAAGCTTTCTTT
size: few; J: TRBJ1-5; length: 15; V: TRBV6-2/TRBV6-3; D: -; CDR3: CASSFLREGRQPQHF; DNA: TGTGCCAGCAGTTTTCTCAGGGAGGGCCGGCAGCCCCAGCATTTT
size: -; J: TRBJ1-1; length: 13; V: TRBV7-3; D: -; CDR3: CASSSPSHTEAFF; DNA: TGTGCCAGCAGCTCCCCCAGCCACACTGAAGCTTTCTTT
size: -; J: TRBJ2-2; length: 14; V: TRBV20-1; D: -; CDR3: CSARDGLRKGELFF; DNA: TGCAGTGCTAGAGATGGACTACGTAAGGGGGAGCTGTTTTTT
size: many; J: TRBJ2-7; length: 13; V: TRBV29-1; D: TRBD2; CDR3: CSVSGGGTYEQYF; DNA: TGCAGCGTGAGCGGGGGAGGTACCTACGAGCAGTACTTC
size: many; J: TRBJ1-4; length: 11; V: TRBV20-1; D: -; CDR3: CSASSASKLFF; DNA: TGCAGTGCTAGTTCTGCTTCCAAGCTGTTTTTT